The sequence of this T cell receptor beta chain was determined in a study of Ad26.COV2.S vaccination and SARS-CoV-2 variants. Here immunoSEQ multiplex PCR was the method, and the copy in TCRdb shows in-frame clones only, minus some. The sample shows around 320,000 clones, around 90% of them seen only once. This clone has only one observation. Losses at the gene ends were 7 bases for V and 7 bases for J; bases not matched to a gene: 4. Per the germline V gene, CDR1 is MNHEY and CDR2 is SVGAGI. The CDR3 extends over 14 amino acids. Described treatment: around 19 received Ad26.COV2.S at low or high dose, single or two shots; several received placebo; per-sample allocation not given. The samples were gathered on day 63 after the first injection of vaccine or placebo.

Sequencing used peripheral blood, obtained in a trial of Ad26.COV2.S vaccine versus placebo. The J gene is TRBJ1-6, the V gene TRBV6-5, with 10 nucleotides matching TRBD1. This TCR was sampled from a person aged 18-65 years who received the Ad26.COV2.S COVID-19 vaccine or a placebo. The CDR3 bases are TGTGCCAGCAAAGGACAGGGGGGAAATTCACCCCTCCACTTT. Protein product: CASKGQGGNSPLHF.